Following are 19 T cell receptor beta chains from one sample sequenced in a study of blood T cell repertoires in COVID-19. Measured with immunoSEQ multiplex PCR; TCRdb has only the in-frame clones, and not every one. The table records approximately 310,000 clones, 75% to 90% of them present only once. The sequenced sample was PBMCs or T cells enriched from blood (not recorded which). Receptors originate from a man aged 55-75 years who had recovered from COVID-19.

The CDR3 here is CATEGGGNTGELFF. CDR3 nucleotide sequence: TGTGCCACCGAAGGGGGGGGGAACACCGGGGAGCTGTTTTTT. The chain uses TRBV24-1 and TRBJ2-2, with D maybe TRBD2 (7 bases). CDR3 length: 14 residues. The germline V gene encodes CDR1 KGHDR and CDR2 SFDVKD. V lost 9 bases and J 1 base, leaving 11 bases between the germline ends.

The chain uses TRBV19 and TRBJ1-3, with D hard to call. The V end was cut by 10 bases, the J end by 1 base, with 11 bases between. Germline V gene data show CDR1 as LNHDA and CDR2 as SQIVND (reference sequence). The CDR3 is 13 residues long. In nucleotides, the CDR3 is TGTGCCACCGCCCGGGGTTCTGGAAACACCATATATTTT. It encodes CATARGSGNTIYF.

V gene TRBV5-1 combines with J gene TRBJ2-3; 8 bases are shared with TRBD1. The length of the CDR3 is 15 residues. V dropped 0 bases and J dropped 5; count of bases not matched to a gene: 5. CDR1 is SGHRS and CDR2 is YFSETQ in the germline V gene. CDR3 DNA sequence: TGCGCCAGCAGCTTGGTGACAGGGGCCGGAGATACGCAGTATTTT. This codes for CASSLVTGAGDTQYF.

CDR3 amino acids: CASSVDSGHKNYGYTF. In DNA form, the CDR3 reads TGTGCCAGCAGCGTAGATTCTGGACACAAAAACTATGGCTACACCTTC. V is TRBV9 and J is TRBJ1-2, with D maybe TRBD1 (5 bases). The germline gives CDR1 SGDLS, CDR2 YYNGEE. V was clipped by 0 bases and J by 2 bases, with 14 bases between them. The CDR3 has 16 amino acids.

The chain has TRBV5-1 and TRBJ2-3; 14 nucleotides match TRBD2. The junction had 4 bases not matched to a gene; V was cut back by 5 bases and J by 5 bases. Germline V gene sequence: CDR1 SGHRS, CDR2 YFSETQ. The CDR3 has 15 amino acids. CDR3 protein: CASRGLAGAEDTQYF. Written as DNA, the CDR3 is TGCGCCAGCAGGGGACTAGCGGGAGCAGAAGATACGCAGTATTTT. The full variable domain, completed using reference TRBV5-1 and TRBJ2-3, is KAGVTQTPRYLIKTRGQQVTLSCSPISGHRSVSWYQQTPGQGLQFLFEYFSETQRNKGNFPGRFSGRQFSNSRSEMNVSTLELGDSALYLCASRGLAGAEDTQYFGPGTRLTVL.

This chain joins TRBV12-3 or TRBV12-4 and TRBJ2-2, with a possible D match to TRBD2 (5 bases). Trimming took off 8 bases at V and 5 bases at J, with 12 bases between the two ends. The CDR3 loop spans 13 amino acids. The CDR3, as DNA: TGTGCCAGCTGGACTCCGGAGACCGGGGAGCTGTTTTTT. It specifies CASWTPETGELFF.

J is TRBJ1-1 and V is TRBV13; D call uncertain. CDR3 length equals 15 residues. V was clipped by 5 bases and J by 0 bases, with 13 bases between them. Per germline, CDR1 PRHDT and CDR2 FYEKMQ (reference sequence). The CDR3 nucleotides are TGTGCCAGCAGCCCACAACCCCCCATGAACACTGAAGCTTTCTTT. This translates into CASSPQPPMNTEAFF.

This clone appeared a single time. The chain couples TRBV19 to TRBJ1-4, with D tentatively TRBD1 (6 bases). The CDR3 length is 15 residues. The germline V and J ends were trimmed by 6 bases and 6 bases, with 17 bases remaining between them. Germline V gene lookup returns CDR1 LNHDA and CDR2 SQIVND (reference sequence). The CDR3 loop reads CASSPVGRQDEKLFF. In DNA form, the CDR3 reads TGTGCCAGTAGCCCGGTGGGAAGACAGGATGAAAAACTGTTTTTT.

This chain joins TRBV5-8 and TRBJ1-1; no reliable D call. V shed 0 bases and J shed 4 bases, with 7 bases lying between them. CDR1 is SGHTS, CDR2 YDEGEE, per germline. The CDR3 spans 13 residues. CDR3 protein: CASSLGRGTEAFF. CDR3 nucleotide sequence: TGTGCCAGCAGCTTGGGCCGCGGCACTGAAGCTTTCTTT.

The rearrangement links TRBV19 to TRBJ2-2; tentatively, D is TRBD1 (6 bases). The CDR3 has 15 amino acids. The germline V and J ends were trimmed by 0 bases and 6 bases, with 11 bases remaining between them. The germline gives CDR1 LNHDA, CDR2 SQIVND (reference sequence). CDR3 amino acids: CASSIEQGRAGELFF. The CDR3 DNA is TGTGCCAGTAGTATAGAACAGGGACGCGCCGGGGAGCTGTTTTTT. The full variable domain, completed using reference TRBV19 and TRBJ2-2, is DGGITQSPKYLFRKEGQNVTLSCEQNLNHDAMYWYRQDPGQGLRLIYYSQIVNDFQKGDIAEGYSVSREKKESFPLTVTSAQKNPTAFYLCASSIEQGRAGELFFGEGSRLTVL.

The chain couples TRBV5-1 to TRBJ2-4; 7 nucleotides match TRBD2. From germline, CDR1 is SGHRS and CDR2 YFSETQ. V shed 4 bases and J 1 base; nucleotides not matched to a gene: 5. This CDR3 is built from 15 residues. In DNA form, the CDR3 reads TGCGCCAGCAGCCCCCTCGGGGGGGCCAAAAACATTCAGTACTTC. Its translation: CASSPLGGAKNIQYF. The variable domain in full, with the rest retrieved from reference TRBV5-1 and TRBJ2-4, is KAGVTQTPRYLIKTRGQQVTLSCSPISGHRSVSWYQQTPGQGLQFLFEYFSETQRNKGNFPGRFSGRQFSNSRSEMNVSTLELGDSALYLCASSPLGGAKNIQYFGAGTRLSVL.

The chain recombines TRBV27 with TRBJ2-1; tentative D call: TRBD2 (5 bases). This CDR3 region has 15 residues. The V end lost 2 bases, the J end lost 8 bases, and 16 bases lay between the germline ends. Germline loops: CDR1 MNHEY, CDR2 SMNVEV (reference sequence). CDR3 coding DNA: TGTGCCAGCAGTTTAGTTCCGGGAAGGGTCTATGAGCAGTTCTTC. The encoded protein is CASSLVPGRVYEQFF.

The chain has TRBV5-6 and TRBJ1-4; 7 bases agree with TRBD1. V was clipped by 4 bases and J by 3 bases; unmatched bases: 6. This CDR3 contains 15 residues. The V gene's germline CDR1 is SGHDT and CDR2 YYEEEE. The CDR3 spells CASSLPGTANEKLFF. The CDR3 nucleotides are TGTGCCAGCAGCCTTCCCGGGACAGCTAATGAAAAACTGTTTTTT.

The rearrangement joins TRBV9 to TRBJ2-6; D ambiguous. Between the trimmed V and J ends, which lost 4 bases and 1 base, there was a span of 6 bases. From germline, CDR1 is SGDLS and CDR2 YYNGEE. The CDR3 loop spans 14 amino acids. CDR3 nucleotides: TGTGCCAGCAGCCCTCTATCTGGGGCCAACGTCCTGACTTTC. Its translation: CASSPLSGANVLTF.

This clone was found once. This chain joins TRBV28 and TRBJ1-2; D is ambiguous. Trimming cost V 8 bases and J 13 bases, with 17 bases left between them. CDR1 is MDHEN, CDR2 SYDVKM, per germline. The CDR3 contains 11 residues. CDR3 sequence (DNA): TGTGCCAGCCGTCTCTCCGGGGTGGGCACCTTC. Translating gives CASRLSGVGTF.

The chain uses TRBV5-1 and TRBJ2-7; the D gene is possibly TRBD1 (6 bases). CDR3 length: 14 amino acids. Trimming removed 4 bases from V and 2 bases from J, with 13 bases in between. The V gene's germline CDR1 is SGHRS and CDR2 YFSETQ. The CDR3 coding sequence is TGCGCCAGCAGCCCGCAGGGGCTAACCTACGAGCAGTACTTC. Encoded protein: CASSPQGLTYEQYF.

The chain carries TRBV5-1 and TRBJ1-5; D gene uncertain. The CDR3 is made up of 12 amino acids. CDR1 is SGHRS, CDR2 YFSETQ, per germline. V lost 3 bases to trimming and J lost 9 bases, with 10 bases between them. The CDR3 is CASSSEGGPQHF. DNA for the CDR3: TGCGCCAGCAGCTCGGAGGGTGGGCCCCAGCATTTT.

The chain uses TRBV7-9 and TRBJ2-1; 11 bases fit TRBD2. V was pared by 2 bases and J by 3 bases, with 3 bases of the junction left unmatched. CDR3 length: 16 amino acids. Germline V gene sequence: CDR1 SEHNR, CDR2 FQNEAQ (reference sequence). CDR3 DNA sequence: TGTGCCAGCAGCTTAAAAGGGACTAGCGGCTACAATGAGCAGTTCTTC. Protein sequence: CASSLKGTSGYNEQFF. The whole variable domain, filled in from reference TRBV7-9 and TRBJ2-1, reads DTGVSQNPRHKITKRGQNVTFRCDPISEHNRLYWYRQTLGQGPEFLTYFQNEAQLEKSRLLSDRFSAERPKGSFSTLEIQRTEQGDSAMYLCASSLKGTSGYNEQFFGPGTRLTVL.

The gene calls are TRBV18 and TRBJ2-1; 7 bases match TRBD1. The CDR3 contains 21 residues. CDR1 is KGHSH and CDR2 is LQKENI in the germline V gene. The junction had 19 bases not matched to a gene; V was cut back by 2 bases and J by 0 bases. This CDR3 reads CASSPSLGAGGRMSSYNEQFF. The CDR3 nucleotides read TGTGCCAGCTCACCATCTCTTGGGGCAGGGGGTAGGATGAGCTCCTACAATGAGCAGTTCTTC.